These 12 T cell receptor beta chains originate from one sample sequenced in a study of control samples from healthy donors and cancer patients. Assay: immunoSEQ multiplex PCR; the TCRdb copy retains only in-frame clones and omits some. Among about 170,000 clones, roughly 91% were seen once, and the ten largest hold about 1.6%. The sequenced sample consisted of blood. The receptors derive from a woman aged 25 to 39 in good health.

CDR3 in amino acids: CASSEAGNNQPQHF. DNA of the CDR3: TGCGCCAGCAGTGAGGCAGGGAACAATCAGCCCCAGCATTTT. V gene TRBV10-1 combines with J gene TRBJ1-5, with D possibly TRBD1 on 5 matching bases. The CDR3 has 14 residues. Germline CDR1 reads WNHNN; CDR2 reads SYGVQD (reference sequence). V was trimmed by 2 bases and J by 3 bases, leaving 8 bases between them.

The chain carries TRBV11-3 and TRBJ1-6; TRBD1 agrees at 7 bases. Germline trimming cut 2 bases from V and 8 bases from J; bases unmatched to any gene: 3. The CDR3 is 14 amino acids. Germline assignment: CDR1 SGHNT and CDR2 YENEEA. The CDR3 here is CASSLPGGYSPLHF. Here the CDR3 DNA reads TGTGCCAGCAGCTTACCAGGGGGTTATTCACCCCTCCACTTT.

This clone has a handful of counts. CDR3 nucleotides: TGTGCCAGCAGCTGCCGACAGGGGGCTAAGAACACTGAAGCTTTCTTT. Translation gives CASSCRQGAKNTEAFF. V and J are TRBV12-1 and TRBJ1-1; the table assigns TRBD1, which was not confirmed against the DNA. TRBV12-1 is a listed pseudogene. The CDR3 is 16 residues long.

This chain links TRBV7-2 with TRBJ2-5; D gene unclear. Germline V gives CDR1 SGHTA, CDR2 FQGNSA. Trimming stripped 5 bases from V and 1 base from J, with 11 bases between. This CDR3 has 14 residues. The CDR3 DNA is TGTGCCAGCAGCCCCAGGTACCCCCAAGAGACCCAGTACTTC. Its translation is CASSPRYPQETQYF.

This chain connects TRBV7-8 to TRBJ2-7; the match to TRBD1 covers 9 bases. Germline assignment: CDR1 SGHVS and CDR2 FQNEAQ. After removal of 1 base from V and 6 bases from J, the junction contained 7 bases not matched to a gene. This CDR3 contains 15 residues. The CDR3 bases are TGTGCCAGCAGCTTAGGGGACAGGGCACGAGGCGAGCAGTACTTC. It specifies CASSLGDRARGEQYF.

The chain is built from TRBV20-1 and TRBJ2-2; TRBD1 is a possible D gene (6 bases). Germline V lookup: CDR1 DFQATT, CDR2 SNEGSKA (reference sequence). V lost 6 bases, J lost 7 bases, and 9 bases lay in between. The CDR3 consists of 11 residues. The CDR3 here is CSARGNGELFF. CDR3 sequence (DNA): TGCAGTGCAAGGGGGAACGGGGAGCTGTTTTTT.

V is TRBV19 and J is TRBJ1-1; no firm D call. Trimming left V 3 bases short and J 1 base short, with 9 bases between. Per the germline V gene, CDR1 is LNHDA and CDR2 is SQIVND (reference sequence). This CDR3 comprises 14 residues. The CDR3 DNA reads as TGTGCCAGTAGTATTTCCGGGAAGAACACTGAAGCTTTCTTT. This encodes CASSISGKNTEAFF.

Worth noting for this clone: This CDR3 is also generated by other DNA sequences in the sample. CDR3 coding DNA: TGTGCCAGCAGCCAACTAGCGGGGGGATCCTACAATGAGCAGTTCTTC. This translates into CASSQLAGGSYNEQFF. V usage is TRBV3-1 (or the pseudogene TRBV3-2) and J usage is TRBJ2-1; TRBD2 aligns across 11 bases. There are 16 residues in the CDR3. Per germline, CDR1 LGHDT and CDR2 YNNKEL (reference sequence). V lost 2 bases, J lost 1 base, and 1 base stayed unmatched.

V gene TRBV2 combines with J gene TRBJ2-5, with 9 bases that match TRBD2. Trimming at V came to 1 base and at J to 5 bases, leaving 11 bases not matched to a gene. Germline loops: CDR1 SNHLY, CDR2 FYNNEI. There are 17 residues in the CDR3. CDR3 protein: CASSEGGGGAGRETQYF. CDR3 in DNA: TGTGCCAGCAGTGAAGGTGGCGGGGGGGCCGGAAGGGAGACCCAGTACTTC.

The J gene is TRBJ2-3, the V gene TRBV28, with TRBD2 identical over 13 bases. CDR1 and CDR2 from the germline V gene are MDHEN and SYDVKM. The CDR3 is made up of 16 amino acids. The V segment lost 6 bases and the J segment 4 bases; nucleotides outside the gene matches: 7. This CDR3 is CASRITSGGASDTQYF. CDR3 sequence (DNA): TGTGCCAGCAGGATCACTAGCGGGGGGGCGTCAGATACGCAGTATTTT.

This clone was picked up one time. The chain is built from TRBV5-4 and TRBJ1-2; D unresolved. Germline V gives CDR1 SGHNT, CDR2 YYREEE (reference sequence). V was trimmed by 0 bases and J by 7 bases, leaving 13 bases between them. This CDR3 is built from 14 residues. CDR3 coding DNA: TGTGCCAGCAGCTTGGGTGGGTACGTGGTTGGCTACACCTTC. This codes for CASSLGGYVVGYTF.

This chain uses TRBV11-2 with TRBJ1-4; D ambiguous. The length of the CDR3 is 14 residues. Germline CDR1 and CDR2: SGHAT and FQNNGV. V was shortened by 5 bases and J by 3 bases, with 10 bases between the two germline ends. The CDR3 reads CASSLLNSNEKLFF. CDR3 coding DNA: TGTGCCAGCAGCCTACTCAACTCTAATGAAAAACTGTTTTTT.